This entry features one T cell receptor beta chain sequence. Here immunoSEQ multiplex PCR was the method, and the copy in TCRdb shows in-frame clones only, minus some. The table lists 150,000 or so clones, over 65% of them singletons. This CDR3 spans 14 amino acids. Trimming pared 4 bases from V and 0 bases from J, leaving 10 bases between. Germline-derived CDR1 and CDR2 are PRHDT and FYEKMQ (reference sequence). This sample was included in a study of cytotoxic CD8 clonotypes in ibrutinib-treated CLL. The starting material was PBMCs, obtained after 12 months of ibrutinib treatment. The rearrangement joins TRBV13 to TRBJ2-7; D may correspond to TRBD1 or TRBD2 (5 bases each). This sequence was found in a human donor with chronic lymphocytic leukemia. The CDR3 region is CASSSGTSSYEQYF. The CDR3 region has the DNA TGTGCCAGCAGCTCAGGGACGAGCTCCTACGAGCAGTACTTC.